This TCR beta chain stems from a study of T-cell memory formation after mild COVID-19. For the study at large: In these data, TCR clusters were largely donor specific.

Germline V gives CDR1 SQVTM, CDR2 ANQGSEA. The V end was cut by 6 bases, the J end by 3 bases, with 18 bases between. CDR3 length: 14 residues. Study-wide results and limits: Clones shrinking between day 15 and 85 showed a balanced CD4/CD8 split, and those that grew later tilted toward CD4+.

Details on this clonotype: Its matching antigen is unknown.

5'RACE, which relied on constant-segment primers, yielded TCR alpha and TCR beta cDNA libraries carrying sample barcodes and UMIs. A single record per CDR3 protein comes from TCRdb applying MiXCR to the 5' RACE reads. The sample comprises about 320,000 distinct CDR3 sequences, around an eighth of which are singletons, and approximately 22% rests with the top ten. The origin of this receptor is a man aged 18-30 years who had mild COVID-19 (a few samples of this study predate the infection). Cell type and time point are not known. The rearrangement joins TRBV29-1 to TRBJ2-7, with D possibly being TRBD1 (5 bases). Input material: PBMCs or a T cell subset sorted from them (not recorded which). CDR3 region: CSVVPTGADYEQYF. CDR3 nucleotides: TGCAGCGTGGTGCCGACTGGGGCCGACTACGAGCAGTACTTC.